Each of the 32 T cell receptor beta chains below was sequenced from the same sample in a study of neurological immune-mediated disorders. TCRdb reprocessed the 5' RACE reads via MiXCR and lists one record per CDR3 protein. The sample has roughly 57,000 distinct CDR3 sequences; approximately 8.4% are singletons. Time point specified: longitudinal time-point 3. Sequencing used PBMCs. The receptors derive from a woman aged 40 to 49 in good health.

The sample holds many counts of this clonotype. The DNA of the CDR3 is TGCGCCAGCAGCTTACGAACAGGGACGTCTGGAAACACCATATATTTT. Protein: CASSLRTGTSGNTIYF. J is TRBJ1-3 and V is TRBV5-1; D might be TRBD1 (6 bases). Germline values: CDR1 SGHRS, CDR2 YFSETQ. CDR3 size: 16 residues. Trimming stripped 2 bases from V and 1 base from J, with 13 bases between.

The sample holds many counts of this clonotype. This sequence joins TRBV3-1 and TRBJ2-5; D ambiguous. The V and J ends lost 4 bases and 0 bases respectively, with 9 bases between them. CDR3 size: 14 residues. Germline V lookup: CDR1 LGHDT, CDR2 YNNKEL (reference sequence). The CDR3 sequence is CASSREVNQETQYF. The CDR3 DNA sequence: TGTGCCAGCAGCCGTGAGGTTAACCAAGAGACCCAGTACTTC.

This clonotype was detected many times. The rearrangement joins TRBV7-8 to TRBJ2-1; D is uncertain. Between the trimmed V and J ends, which lost 5 bases and 7 bases, there was a span of 15 bases. CDR1 is SGHVS, CDR2 FQNEAQ, per germline. CDR3 length: 14 amino acids. DNA of the CDR3: TGTGCCAGCAGCCCGTACCGTGTCGGTAATGAGCAGTTCTTC. Its protein product is CASSPYRVGNEQFF. Full variable domain (missing parts from reference TRBV7-8 and TRBJ2-1): GAGVSQSPRYKVAKRGQDVALRCDPISGHVSLFWYQQALGQGPEFLTYFQNEAQLDKSGLPSDRFFAERPEGSVSTLKIQRTQQEDSAVYLCASSPYRVGNEQFFGPGTRLTVL.

The table lists this clonotype with many counts. The chain employs TRBV9 and TRBJ2-5; D unclear. V was pared by 5 bases and J by 4 bases, with 15 bases between. The CDR3 runs 14 residues. Germline lookup yields CDR1 SGDLS and CDR2 YYNGEE. The CDR3 region is CASSLGGTTETQYF. The CDR3 DNA is TGTGCCAGCAGTCTCGGCGGAACGACAGAGACCCAGTACTTC. The whole variable domain, remainder taken from reference TRBV9 and TRBJ2-5, is DSGVTQTPKHLITATGQRVTLRCSPRSGDLSVYWYQQSLDQGLQFLIQYYNGEERAKGNILERFSAQQFPDLHSELNLSSLELGDSALYFCASSLGGTTETQYFGPGTRLLVL.

This clonotype has a count of ten or more. The chain couples TRBV4-3 to TRBJ2-6; D is perhaps TRBD2 (5 bases). V was cut by 1 base and J by 2 bases, with 6 bases left in between. Germline-derived CDR1 and CDR2 are LGHNA and YSLEER. The CDR3 extends over 15 amino acids. The CDR3 spells CASSQGAAGANVLTF. The CDR3 bases are TGCGCCAGCAGCCAAGGAGCGGCTGGGGCCAACGTCCTGACTTTC.

Many counts were recorded for this clonotype. V gene TRBV5-1 combines with J gene TRBJ1-1, with 8 bases aligning to TRBD1. In germline, CDR1 is SGHRS, CDR2 YFSETQ. Trimming removed 4 bases from V and 5 bases from J; junction bases left unmatched: 7. The CDR3 extends over 14 amino acids. For the CDR3, the DNA is TGCGCCAGCAGCGGACAGGGCCCTAGGACTGAAGCTTTCTTT. Its protein product is CASSGQGPRTEAFF.

The chain joins TRBV9 to TRBJ1-2; 9 bases map to TRBD1. The CDR3 has 17 residues. The germline V gene encodes CDR1 SGDLS and CDR2 YYNGEE. With 5 bases clipped from V and 6 bases from J, the junction kept 17 bases outside the gene matches. The CDR3 DNA reads TGTGCCAGCAGTTCATGGGGGGGGACAGGGAAAGAGGATGGCTACACCTTC. Amino acid sequence: CASSSWGGTGKEDGYTF.

There are many counts of this clonotype. The V call is TRBV12-3 or TRBV12-4, the J call TRBJ2-5; 8 bases map to TRBD2. This CDR3 spans 15 amino acids. V gave up 3 bases and J gave up 5 bases; unmatched junction bases: 8. CDR3 protein: CASSFGLAGVETQYF. In DNA form, the CDR3 reads TGTGCCAGCAGTTTCGGCCTAGCGGGTGTGGAGACCCAGTACTTC.

This clonotype was recorded at least ten times. The chain uses TRBV12-3 or TRBV12-4 and TRBJ2-3; no clear D gene. Trimming stripped 3 bases from V and 5 bases from J, with 15 bases between. The CDR3 has 15 residues. The CDR3 region has the DNA TGTGCCAGCAGTTTGGACCCCCTATCAAGAGATACGCAGTATTTT. Its translation is CASSLDPLSRDTQYF.

At least ten counts were recorded for this clonotype. This rearrangement joins TRBV20-1 to TRBJ2-7, with D uncertain. Germline V lookup: CDR1 DFQATT, CDR2 SNEGSKA (reference sequence). The CDR3 is 12 residues long. With 2 bases removed from V and 4 bases from J, the gap between germline ends came to 9 bases. In nucleotides, the CDR3 is TGCAGTGCTAGAAGGACGGTTTACGAGCAGTACTTC. This encodes CSARRTVYEQYF.

This clonotype was observed at least ten times. The chain carries TRBV27 and TRBJ1-2; the D is unclear. In germline, CDR1 is MNHEY, CDR2 SMNVEV (reference sequence). The CDR3 extends over 16 amino acids. V was trimmed by 8 bases and J by 1 base, leaving 20 bases between them. The CDR3 here is CASGGLSTLINYGYTF. The CDR3 DNA reads as TGTGCCAGCGGCGGCCTCTCGACTCTTATTAACTATGGCTACACCTTC.

By proportion, this clonotype is medium-sized (0.01 to 0.1%). This rearrangement joins TRBV12-3 or TRBV12-4 to TRBJ1-5; possible D gene TRBD1, 6 bases. V gave up 1 base and J gave up 3 bases, with 10 bases separating them. This CDR3 has 15 amino acids. The CDR3 loop reads CASSLGGQNNQPQHF. CDR3 nucleotide sequence: TGTGCCAGCAGTTTAGGAGGACAGAACAATCAGCCCCAGCATTTT.

This clonotype was seen many times. The chain has TRBV29-1 and TRBJ2-1; 11 bases line up with TRBD2. Losses at the gene ends were 5 bases for V and 8 bases for J; bases not matched to a gene: 11. The V gene's germline CDR1 is SQVTM and CDR2 ANQGSEA. The CDR3 length is 15 residues. The CDR3 sequence is CSVILTSGSLHEQFF. The CDR3 region has the DNA TGCAGCGTTATCCTCACTAGCGGGAGTCTCCATGAGCAGTTCTTC.

This clonotype was recorded at least ten times. This chain joins TRBV5-1 and TRBJ2-5; D possibly corresponds to TRBD2 (6 bases). The CDR3 contains 16 residues. Germline CDR1 SGHRS, CDR2 YFSETQ. Deletions cut 4 bases from V and 2 bases from J, with 18 bases between. The CDR3 region is CASSVGASELQETQYF. For the CDR3, the DNA is TGCGCCAGCAGCGTTGGGGCTAGCGAGCTACAAGAGACCCAGTACTTC.

This clonotype was observed many times. This sequence joins TRBV14 and TRBJ2-7; D tentatively fits TRBD1 or TRBD2 (5 bases each). The germline V gene has CDR1 SGHDN and CDR2 FVKESK. Deletions cut 4 bases from V and 5 bases from J, with 21 bases between. CDR3 length equals 16 residues. The CDR3 region has the DNA TGTGCCAGCAGCCTTTACTTGAAAGGCAGGGACCACGAGCAGTACTTC. Protein: CASSLYLKGRDHEQYF. The variable domain in full, completed from reference TRBV14 and TRBJ2-7, reads EAGVTQFPSHSVIEKGQTVTLRCDPISGHDNLYWYRRVMGKEIKFLLHFVKESKQDESGMPNNRFLAERTGGTYSTLKVQPAELEDSGVYFCASSLYLKGRDHEQYFGPGTRLTVT.

This clonotype was observed at least ten times. V usage is TRBV29-1 and J usage is TRBJ1-2; TRBD1 might be the D (5 bases). CDR1 and CDR2 from the germline V gene are SQVTM and ANQGSEA. This CDR3 is built from 14 residues. Trimming took off 0 bases at V and 4 bases at J, with 12 bases between the two ends. CDR3 sequence: CSVEDRTGSYGYTF. The CDR3 DNA reads TGCAGCGTTGAAGATAGAACAGGCTCCTATGGCTACACCTTC.

This clonotype was detected ten times or more. This chain uses TRBV29-1 with TRBJ1-2; tentative D call: TRBD1 (6 bases). The CDR3 has 14 residues. V dropped 0 bases and J dropped 0 bases, with 8 bases sitting between them. The germline V gene has CDR1 SQVTM and CDR2 ANQGSEA. CDR3 amino acids: CSVEEQGSNYGYTF. CDR3 nucleotide sequence: TGCAGCGTTGAAGAACAGGGATCTAACTATGGCTACACCTTC.

The sample holds many counts of this clonotype. The chain employs TRBV20-1 and TRBJ2-7; D is tentatively TRBD1 or TRBD2 (7 bases each). This CDR3 spans 15 amino acids. The ends were cut back, 3 bases at V and 0 bases at J, with 15 bases in the middle. The germline V gene encodes CDR1 DFQATT and CDR2 SNEGSKA (reference sequence). CDR3 in amino acids: CSASSGGAGSYEQYF. The CDR3, as DNA: TGCAGTGCTAGTTCAGGGGGGGCCGGCTCCTACGAGCAGTACTTC.

In this sample, this clonotype turned up a few times. The chain couples TRBV24-1 to TRBJ2-3; a possible D gene is TRBD2 (6 bases). Germline loops: CDR1 KGHDR, CDR2 SFDVKD. The CDR3 spans 14 residues. The ends were cut back, 4 bases at V and 7 bases at J, with 14 bases in the middle. The CDR3 here is CATSEVGLQNTQYF. CDR3 bases: TGTGCCACCAGTGAAGTCGGACTACAAAATACGCAGTATTTT.

This clonotype has at least ten counts. V is TRBV4-2 and J is TRBJ1-2; D gene uncertain. The CDR3 extends over 13 amino acids. The V and J ends lost 0 bases and 5 bases respectively, with 7 bases between them. The germline V gene encodes CDR1 LGHNA and CDR2 YNFKEQ. The CDR3 DNA sequence: TGTGCCAGCAGCCAAGATGTGGGTTATGGCTACACCTTC. Translation gives CASSQDVGYGYTF.

The rearrangement uses TRBV5-1 and TRBJ1-1, with D possibly TRBD1 on 6 matching bases. V was cut by 6 bases and J by 0 bases, with 12 bases left in between. The germline gives CDR1 SGHRS, CDR2 YFSETQ. The CDR3 sequence is 14 residues long. CDR3 sequence (DNA): TGCGCCAGCAAGGCTCAGGGGATGAACACTGAAGCTTTCTTT. Its protein product is CASKAQGMNTEAFF.

This clonotype was counted ten times or more. The gene calls are TRBV20-1 and TRBJ2-1; TRBD2 matches 7 bases. Germline-derived CDR1 and CDR2 are DFQATT and SNEGSKA (reference sequence). Losses at the gene ends were 0 bases for V and 2 bases for J; bases not matched to a gene: 7. This CDR3 has 16 amino acids. CDR3 region: CSARDARGGAYNEQFF. Here the CDR3 DNA reads TGCAGTGCTAGAGACGCGAGGGGAGGGGCCTACAATGAGCAGTTCTTC.

This clonotype was picked up many times. This chain connects TRBV18 to TRBJ1-1, with no clear D. CDR1 is KGHSH, CDR2 LQKENI, per germline. V lost 3 bases to trimming and J lost 1 base, with 9 bases between them. The CDR3 is made up of 14 amino acids. The DNA for the CDR3 is TGTGCCAGCTCACCTTTAATGGAGAACACTGAAGCTTTCTTT. Translating gives CASSPLMENTEAFF.

The chain employs TRBV7-6 and TRBJ2-1; no firm D call. Trimming left V 6 bases short and J 5 bases short, with 5 bases between. The CDR3 covers 11 residues. The germline V gene encodes CDR1 SGHVS and CDR2 FNYEAQ. This CDR3 is CASRENNEQFF. CDR3 DNA: TGTGCCAGCAGGGAAAACAATGAGCAGTTCTTC.

This clonotype was found many times. The V and J genes are TRBV10-3 and TRBJ2-2; D remains unclear. Germline CDR1 ENHRY, CDR2 SYGVKD. The ends were cut back, 0 bases at V and 3 bases at J, with 8 bases in the middle. This CDR3 region has 15 residues. CDR3 DNA sequence: TGTGCCATCAGTGAGTCTTGGACGGACACCGGGGAGCTGTTTTTT. Translating gives CAISESWTDTGELFF.

This clonotype occurred many times. The rearrangement links TRBV20-1 to TRBJ2-3; D is ambiguous. Trimming removed 5 bases at V and 2 bases at J, with 8 bases between. The CDR3 totals 12 residues. Germline V gene sequence: CDR1 DFQATT, CDR2 SNEGSKA (reference sequence). The CDR3 reads CSAAGSTDTQYF. In DNA form, the CDR3 reads TGCAGTGCTGCAGGCTCCACAGATACGCAGTATTTT.

This clonotype came up many times. The J gene is TRBJ2-7, the V gene TRBV5-1; 11 nucleotides line up with TRBD2. The V segment lost 4 bases and the J segment 0 bases; nucleotides outside the gene matches: 6. The length of the CDR3 is 16 residues. Germline CDR1 is SGHRS and CDR2 is YFSETQ. CDR3 DNA sequence: TGCGCCAGCAGCCTCGGGGGGACTAGCGGCTCCTACGAGCAGTACTTC. This encodes CASSLGGTSGSYEQYF.

This clonotype was counted at least ten times. The chain uses TRBV6-1 and TRBJ2-1; 10 bases are a match to TRBD2. Germline loops: CDR1 MNHNS, CDR2 SASEGT. J gave up 6 bases and V 5 bases, and 4 bases lay outside the gene matches. The CDR3 consists of 14 residues. The CDR3 is CASSSSGGTNEQFF. The CDR3 DNA sequence: TGTGCCAGCAGTAGTAGCGGGGGGACCAATGAGCAGTTCTTC.

There are many counts of this clonotype. The V and J genes are TRBV5-5 and TRBJ1-3; D uncertain. The CDR3 extends over 14 amino acids. The germline V gene has CDR1 SGHKS and CDR2 YYEKEE (reference sequence). Trimming left V 1 base short and J 2 bases short, with 7 bases between. CDR3 in DNA: TGTGCCAGCAGCTTGTCAGGAGCTGGAAACACCATATATTTT. As protein: CASSLSGAGNTIYF.

Of note for this clonotype: A read error may account for a junction end that differs from germline. Written as DNA, the CDR3 is TGCGCCAGCAGATTGGGACGCGGAACCTCTCCAGGGGCTGAAGCTTTATTT. It codes for CASRLGRGTSPGAEALF. The chain combines TRBV5-1 with TRBJ1-1; weak D call: TRBD1 (6 bases). Germline V gene sequence: CDR1 SGHRS, CDR2 YFSETQ. The CDR3 is 17 residues long.

Ten or more counts support this clonotype. This chain joins TRBV5-1 and TRBJ2-5; D gene ambiguous. The germline V gene encodes CDR1 SGHRS and CDR2 YFSETQ. The CDR3 spans 15 residues. Deletions cut 0 bases from V and 5 bases from J, with 14 bases between. CDR3 region: CASSLEVTRRETQYF. The CDR3 nucleotides are TGCGCCAGCAGCTTGGAAGTGACCCGAAGGGAGACCCAGTACTTC.

This clonotype was seen at least ten times. The chain couples TRBV6-6 to TRBJ2-1; TRBD2 is a possible D gene (6 bases). The CDR3 runs 13 residues. Trimming left V 7 bases short and J 7 bases short, with 14 bases between. The germline CDR1 and CDR2 sequences are MNHNY and SVGAGI (reference sequence). As DNA, the CDR3 is TGTGCCAGCACCCCGACGGAGGGGAATGAGCAGTTCTTC. It is translated as CASTPTEGNEQFF.